This T cell receptor beta chain was recorded in a study of CD8+ T cells in alopecia areata. Study-level background: Those treated were given oral tofacitinib at 5 to 10 mg twice daily. Treated patients received severity scores based on the percentage of scalp area affected. Study outcomes and limitations: Lesional tissue from the scalp (especially in alopecia totalis/universalis) showed higher clonality than normal scalp.

RNA extraction was followed by reverse transcription into cDNA, which acted as the sequencing template. TCRdb's table, derived via immunoSEQ multiplex PCR, lists solely in-frame clones and lacks some. The sample holds over 150,000 clones, 60% seen once. V was cut by 8 bases and J by 5 bases, with 16 bases left in between. CDR1 and CDR2 from the germline V gene are SNHLY and FYNNEI. This CDR3 comprises 13 residues. This clone was seen only a few times. The antigen is undetermined. Regarding treatment: oral pan-JAK inhibitor, 5-10 mg twice daily. The study team obtained lesional scalp punch biopsies and peripheral blood from alopecia areata patients.

The sequence derives from a human donor with alopecia areata. The chain is built from TRBV2 and TRBJ2-7, with D perhaps matching TRBD2 (7 bases). The specimen comprised CD4+ T cells sorted from blood, sampled at week 4, from a patient treated with tofacitinib. The CDR3 protein is CASGIGGDDEQYF. In DNA form, the CDR3 reads TGTGCCAGCGGGATAGGGGGGGACGACGAGCAGTACTTC. Looking up the rest from reference TRBV2 and TRBJ2-7 gives the full variable domain: EPEVTQTPSHQVTQMGQEVILRCVPISNHLYFYWYRQILGQKVEFLVSFYNNEISEKSEIFDDQFSVERPDGSNFTLKIRSTKLEDSAMYFCASGIGGDDEQYFGPGTRLTVT.